What follows describes a single T cell receptor beta chain. Its antigen is currently unknown. Per germline, CDR1 SGHRS and CDR2 YFSETQ. The CDR3 sequence is 12 residues long. V shed 6 bases and J shed 6 bases, with 10 bases lying between them. The sample is drawn from a study of T cells in localized non-small cell lung cancer. Study-wide points: Uninvolved adjacent lung had more T cell clonality than any other tissue, topping tumor. Within adjacent lung there appeared a median roughly 60 of the top 100 tumor clones. Sequence data derive from only one tumor region, so heterogeneity remains possible.

TCRdb's copy holds only in-frame clones and misses some; the assay was immunoSEQ multiplex PCR. There are 20,000 to 30,000 clones in the sample; around 90% occur only once, and 2.5% to 3% lies in the top ten. The material was peripheral blood, obtained before any cancer treatment. The chain couples TRBV5-1 to TRBJ2-1; no definite D call. This TCR was recovered from a woman aged 40 to 75 with stage I lung adenocarcinoma. As DNA, the CDR3 is TGCGCCAGCATGCGGATGCCCAATGAGCAGTTCTTC. Residues: CASMRMPNEQFF.